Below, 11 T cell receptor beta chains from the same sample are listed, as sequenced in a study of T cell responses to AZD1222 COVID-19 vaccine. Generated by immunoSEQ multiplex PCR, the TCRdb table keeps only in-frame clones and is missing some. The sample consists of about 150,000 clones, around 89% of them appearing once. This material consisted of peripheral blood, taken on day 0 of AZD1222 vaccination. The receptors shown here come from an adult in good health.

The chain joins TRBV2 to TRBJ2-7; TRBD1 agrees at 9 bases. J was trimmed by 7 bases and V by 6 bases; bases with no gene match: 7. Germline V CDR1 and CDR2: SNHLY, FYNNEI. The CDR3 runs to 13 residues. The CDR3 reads CASRGTGRWEQYF. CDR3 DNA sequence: TGTGCCAGCAGGGGGACAGGGAGATGGGAGCAGTACTTC.

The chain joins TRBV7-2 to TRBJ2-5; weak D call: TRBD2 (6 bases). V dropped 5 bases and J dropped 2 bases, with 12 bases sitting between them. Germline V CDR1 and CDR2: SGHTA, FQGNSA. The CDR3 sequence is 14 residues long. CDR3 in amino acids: CASSLGLGQETQYF. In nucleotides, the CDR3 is TGTGCCAGCAGCCTGGGACTGGGGCAAGAGACCCAGTACTTC.

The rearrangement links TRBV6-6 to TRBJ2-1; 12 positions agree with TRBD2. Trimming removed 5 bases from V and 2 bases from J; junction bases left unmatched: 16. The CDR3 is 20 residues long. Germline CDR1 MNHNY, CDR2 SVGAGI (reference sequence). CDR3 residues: CASSPLQGLAGGRAYNEQFF. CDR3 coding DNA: TGTGCCAGCAGTCCGTTACAGGGGCTAGCGGGAGGGAGGGCCTACAATGAGCAGTTCTTC.

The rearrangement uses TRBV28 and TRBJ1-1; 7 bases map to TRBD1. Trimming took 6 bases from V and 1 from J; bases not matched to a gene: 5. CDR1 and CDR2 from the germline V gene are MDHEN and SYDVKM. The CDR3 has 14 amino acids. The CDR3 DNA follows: TGTGCCAGCAGGGTGACAGGGAGGAACACTGAAGCTTTCTTT. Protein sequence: CASRVTGRNTEAFF.

Here the CDR3 DNA reads TGTGCCATCAGGGGCTTGGACAGCGAGGGACACGAGCAGTACTTC. Translated: CAIRGLDSEGHEQYF. The chain couples TRBV10-3 to TRBJ2-7; D might be TRBD1 (6 bases). The V gene's germline CDR1 is ENHRY and CDR2 SYGVKD. The CDR3 spans 15 residues. V lost 6 bases, J lost 5 bases, and 20 bases lay in between.

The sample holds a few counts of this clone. DNA of the CDR3: TGCAGTGCTAGTACGGTACCCGCTCCTCACACTGAAGCTTTCTTT. It is translated as CSASTVPAPHTEAFF. The chain is built from TRBV20-1 and TRBJ1-1; D is undetermined. Trimming took 3 bases from V and 3 from J, leaving 17 bases between them. Germline V lookup: CDR1 DFQATT, CDR2 SNEGSKA (reference sequence). The CDR3 length is 15 residues.

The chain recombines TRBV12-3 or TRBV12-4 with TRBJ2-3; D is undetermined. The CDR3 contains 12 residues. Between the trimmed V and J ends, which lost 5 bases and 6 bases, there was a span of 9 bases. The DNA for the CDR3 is TGTGCCAGCAGTCCCCAGTCCGATACGCAGTATTTT. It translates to CASSPQSDTQYF.

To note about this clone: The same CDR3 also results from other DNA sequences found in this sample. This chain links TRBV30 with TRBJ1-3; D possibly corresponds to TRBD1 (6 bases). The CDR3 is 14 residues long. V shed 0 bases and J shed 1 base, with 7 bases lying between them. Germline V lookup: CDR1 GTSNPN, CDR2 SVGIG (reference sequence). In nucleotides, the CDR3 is TGTGCCTGGAGTGTAGGGGGGTCTGGAAACACCATATATTTT. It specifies CAWSVGGSGNTIYF.

CDR3 loop: CASGTVDTEAFF. The CDR3 nucleotides read TGTGCCAGCGGGACAGTGGACACTGAAGCTTTCTTT. The rearrangement uses TRBV2 and TRBJ1-1; TRBD1 agrees at 7 bases. Germline CDR1 reads SNHLY; CDR2 reads FYNNEI. V gave up 8 bases and J gave up 3 bases; unmatched junction bases: 3. The CDR3 runs to 12 residues.

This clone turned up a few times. CDR3 loop: CATSREIGRGGSPLHF. DNA of the CDR3: TGTGCCACCAGCAGAGAGATCGGCAGGGGGGGATCACCCCTCCACTTT. The rearrangement joins TRBV15 to TRBJ1-6, with 7 nucleotides matching TRBD1. CDR3 length: 16 residues. Germline lookup yields CDR1 LNHNV and CDR2 YYDKDF (reference sequence). The J segment lost 10 bases and the V segment lost 0 bases, leaving 9 bases of the junction unmatched.

CDR3 nucleotides: TGTGCCAGCTCACCTGACCGGAACACAGATACGCAGTATTTT. Translation gives CASSPDRNTDTQYF. The rearrangement links TRBV18 to TRBJ2-3; D is ambiguous. The germline CDR1 and CDR2 sequences are KGHSH and LQKENI. This CDR3 has 14 amino acids. V was cut by 3 bases and J by 2 bases, with 9 bases left in between.